A single count supports the clone carrying this T cell receptor (beta chain). Germline assignment: CDR1 KGHSH and CDR2 LQKENI. CDR3 length: 17 residues. Trimming removed 1 base at V and 5 bases at J, with 18 bases between. The repertoire was sequenced with immunoSEQ multiplex PCR; TCRdb's copy has only in-frame clones and lacks some. The sample lists 100,000 to 120,000 clones; about 87% were seen once. The sample is drawn from a study of T cell responses to AZD1222 COVID-19 vaccine. This receptor was obtained from an adult in good health. The rearrangement links TRBV18 to TRBJ2-1; D is possibly TRBD1 (6 bases). Sequenced here: peripheral blood, sampled on day 0 of AZD1222 vaccination. The CDR3 coding sequence is TGTGCCAGCTCACCACGGACAGCCCTAGGGCTCGACAATGAGCAGTTCTTC. This encodes CASSPRTALGLDNEQFF. The full variable domain, completed using reference TRBV18 and TRBJ2-1, is NAGVMQNPRHLVRRRGQEARLRCSPMKGHSHVYWYRQLPEEGLKFMVYLQKENIIDESGMPKERFSAEFPKEGPSILRIQQVVRGDSAAYFCASSPRTALGLDNEQFFGPGTRLTVL.